The 26 T cell receptor beta chains below were found in one sample sequenced in a study of blood T cells in healthy people across ages. The second PCR ran about 7 to 12 cycles with a sample-barcoded 5' primer and J-beta primers. TCRdb redid the calling of the 5' RACE reads with MiXCR, one entry per CDR3 protein. The data hold 750,000 or so distinct CDR3 sequences, with around 25% observed a single time. These same data were also listed under a study on T cells of mothers and their children.

The sample was blood. The receptors were sampled from a boy younger than 18 in good health.

By sample share, this clonotype is medium-sized. This rearrangement joins TRBV7-9 to TRBJ2-7; D call uncertain. This CDR3 comprises 13 residues. The germline gives CDR1 SEHNR, CDR2 FQNEAQ (reference sequence). Trimming took 5 bases from V and 3 from J, leaving 11 bases between them. The CDR3 coding sequence is TGTGCCAGCAGCACTGAATCCCTCTACGAGCAGTACTTC. This sequence encodes CASSTESLYEQYF.

This rearrangement joins TRBV10-3 to TRBJ2-3; weak D call: TRBD2 (6 bases). CDR1 is ENHRY and CDR2 is SYGVKD in the germline V gene. V lost 4 bases, J lost 2 bases, and 10 bases lay in between. This CDR3 has 14 amino acids. The CDR3 reads CAISVERVTDTQYF. The DNA for the CDR3 is TGTGCCATCAGTGTTGAGCGGGTCACAGATACGCAGTATTTT.

The chain combines TRBV29-1 with TRBJ2-3, with TRBD1 matching 9 bases. J lost 6 bases, V lost 0 bases, and 7 bases had no gene match. There are 15 residues in the CDR3. CDR1 SQVTM and CDR2 ANQGSEA come from the germline V gene. Written as DNA, the CDR3 is TGCAGCGTTGAAGAGTGGGGACAGGGATCGGATACGCAGTATTTT. It specifies CSVEEWGQGSDTQYF.

The chain uses TRBV3-1 and TRBJ2-1; TRBD2 matches at 11 bases. J was trimmed by 10 bases and V by 0 bases; bases with no gene match: 17. In germline, CDR1 is LGHDT, CDR2 YNNKEL (reference sequence). The CDR3 spans 19 residues. The CDR3 DNA reads as TGTGCCAGCAGCCAAGATTTCGGGACTAGCGGTTTTATACAATGGGAGCAGTTCTTC. Translating it yields CASSQDFGTSGFIQWEQFF.

This clonotype has a handful of counts. V usage is TRBV13 and J usage is TRBJ2-5, with TRBD1 matching 8 bases. The V and J ends lost 6 bases and 5 bases, in that order; junction bases with no gene match: 8. CDR1 PRHDT and CDR2 FYEKMQ come from the germline V gene (reference sequence). The CDR3 extends over 14 amino acids. The CDR3 DNA is TGTGCCAGCAGTCACCGGACAGGGTTGGAGACCCAGTACTTC. It translates to CASSHRTGLETQYF.

This clonotype has a handful of counts. The V gene is TRBV20-1, the J gene TRBJ2-3; 13 bases are shared with TRBD2. V lost 4 bases to trimming and J lost 3 bases; unmatched junction nucleotides: 4. The CDR3 consists of 15 residues. Germline V CDR1 and CDR2: DFQATT, SNEGSKA (reference sequence). CDR3 residues: CSATWTSGGTDTQYF. The DNA of the CDR3 is TGCAGTGCTACCTGGACTAGCGGGGGTACAGATACGCAGTATTTT.

This clonotype was found many times. This chain connects TRBV29-1 to TRBJ1-2; TRBD1 aligns across 9 bases. V lost 2 bases, J lost 3 bases, and 4 bases stayed unmatched. This CDR3 contains 14 residues. CDR1 is SQVTM and CDR2 is ANQGSEA in the germline V gene. The CDR3 region is CSVETGDRDYGYTF. The CDR3 DNA sequence: TGCAGCGTTGAAACCGGGGACAGGGACTATGGCTACACCTTC.

This clonotype has more than one count but fewer than ten. V usage is TRBV2 and J usage is TRBJ2-5; 10 bases match TRBD2. With the DNA end fitting TRBJ2-7 better, the J assignment may be wrong. This CDR3 is built from 14 residues. Germline V lookup: CDR1 SNHLY, CDR2 FYNNEI. CDR3 protein: CASRDGTSDYEQYF. The CDR3, as DNA: TGTGCCAGCAGGGACGGGACTAGCGACTACGAGCAGTACTTC.

This clonotype has just a few counts. CDR3 DNA sequence: TGTGCCAGCAGTGTTAGCGCCCGGGAGACCCAGTACTTC. Its protein product is CASSVSARETQYF. The chain joins TRBV28 to TRBJ2-5; maybe TRBD2 (5 bases). Germline-derived CDR1 and CDR2 are MDHEN and SYDVKM. CDR3 length: 13 amino acids. V lost 5 bases and J lost 5, with 12 bases in between.

CDR3 residues: CATSDRPLAGATDTQYF. The CDR3 region has the DNA TGTGCCACCAGTGATCGCCCACTAGCGGGGGCAACAGATACGCAGTATTTT. The gene calls are TRBV24-1 and TRBJ2-3; TRBD2 matches at 11 bases. The CDR3 has 17 amino acids. The V segment lost 3 bases and the J segment 3 bases; nucleotides outside the gene matches: 7. The germline V gene has CDR1 KGHDR and CDR2 SFDVKD.

This clonotype came up a few times. The rearrangement joins TRBV10-3 to TRBJ2-6; D gene unclear. Germline V CDR1 and CDR2: ENHRY, SYGVKD. V was pared by 4 bases and J by 0 bases, with 4 bases between. CDR3 length: 14 residues. The CDR3 bases are TGTGCCATCAGTGGAGACTCTGGGGCCAACGTCCTGACTTTC. Protein sequence: CAISGDSGANVLTF.

The table lists this clonotype with a few counts. The chain couples TRBV3-1 to TRBJ1-4; no reliable D call. The CDR3 contains 15 residues. Trimming pared 1 base from V and 5 bases from J, leaving 11 bases between. Germline loops: CDR1 LGHDT, CDR2 YNNKEL (reference sequence). The CDR3 sequence is CASSQVRGANEKLFF. The CDR3 coding sequence is TGTGCCAGCAGCCAAGTACGGGGAGCGAATGAAAAACTGTTTTTT.

This clonotype appeared a few times. J is TRBJ1-2 and V is TRBV11-2; 7 bases map to TRBD1. The germline gives CDR1 SGHAT, CDR2 FQNNGV. The CDR3 has 14 amino acids. The J segment lost 6 bases and the V segment lost 1 base, leaving 5 bases of the junction unmatched. The CDR3 reads CASSLAATGNGYTF. CDR3 nucleotides: TGTGCCAGCAGCTTAGCGGCGACAGGGAATGGCTACACCTTC.

The chain combines TRBV7-8 with TRBJ2-3; D perhaps matches TRBD1 (6 bases). From germline, CDR1 is SGHVS and CDR2 FQNEAQ. This CDR3 contains 12 residues. V shed 4 bases and J shed 13 bases, with 15 bases lying between them. The CDR3 region is CASSSWGHEEYF. The CDR3 DNA reads TGTGCCAGCAGCTCATGGGGACATGAGGAGTATTTT. Complete variable domain (other parts from reference TRBV7-8 and TRBJ2-3): GAGVSQSPRYKVAKRGQDVALRCDPISGHVSLFWYQQALGQGPEFLTYFQNEAQLDKSGLPSDRFFAERPEGSVSTLKIQRTQQEDSAVYLCASSSWGHEEYFGPGTRLTVL.

This clonotype was seen at least ten times. This CDR3 reads CASSLGTGGSYEQYF. The CDR3 DNA sequence: TGCGCCAGCAGCCTAGGGACAGGGGGCTCCTACGAGCAGTACTTC. The gene calls are TRBV5-1 and TRBJ2-7; 11 bases agree with TRBD1. The CDR3 covers 15 residues. Germline values: CDR1 SGHRS, CDR2 YFSETQ. Germline trimming cut 4 bases from V and 0 bases from J; bases unmatched to any gene: 3.

This chain joins TRBV3-1 and TRBJ1-6; tentative D call: TRBD1 (5 bases). The CDR3 consists of 15 residues. Trimming pared 4 bases from V and 8 bases from J, leaving 15 bases between. Germline V gives CDR1 LGHDT, CDR2 YNNKEL (reference sequence). For the CDR3, the DNA is TGTGCCAGCAGCCCTCCTAGGGGCGGAGATTCACCCCTCCACTTT. Translated: CASSPPRGGDSPLHF. Variable domain in full (rest from reference TRBV3-1 and TRBJ1-6): DTAVSQTPKYLVTQMGNDKSIKCEQNLGHDTMYWYKQDSKKFLKIMFSYNNKELIINETVPNRFSPKSPDKAHLNLHINSLELGDSAVYFCASSPPRGGDSPLHFGNGTRLTVT.

As concerns this clonotype: The CDR3 does not end in the conserved phenylalanine or tryptophan, so this is likely a read error. This rearrangement joins TRBV7-8 to TRBJ2-5; D ambiguous. The J call may be faulty, since TRBJ2-1 better matches the DNA end. The CDR3 loop spans 13 amino acids. Germline V gene lookup returns CDR1 SGHVS and CDR2 FQNEAQ. CDR3 residues: CASSLALGNEQFL. The CDR3 nucleotides are TGTGCCAGCAGCTTAGCGCTGGGGAATGAGCAGTTCCTC.

The rearrangement joins TRBV6-6 to TRBJ1-2; 7 bases map to TRBD1. In germline, CDR1 is MNHNY, CDR2 SVGAGI (reference sequence). The length of the CDR3 is 13 residues. V dropped 7 bases and J dropped 8; count of bases not matched to a gene: 10. The CDR3 protein is CASTQGEKPGYTF. CDR3 DNA: TGTGCCAGCACTCAGGGGGAAAAACCCGGCTACACCTTC.

The chain recombines TRBV5-6 with TRBJ2-1; unclear D gene. The CDR3 sequence is 15 residues long. The V end was cut by 1 base, the J end by 0 bases, with 8 bases between. Germline V gives CDR1 SGHDT, CDR2 YYEEEE. DNA for the CDR3: TGTGCCAGCAGCTTGCCGGAAGGCTCCTACAATGAGCAGTTCTTC. Translated, it gives CASSLPEGSYNEQFF. The full variable domain, its missing parts supplied by reference TRBV5-6 and TRBJ2-1, is DAGVTQSPTHLIKTRGQQVTLRCSPKSGHDTVSWYQQALGQGPQFIFQYYEEEERQRGNFPDRFSGHQFPNYSSELNVNALLLGDSALYLCASSLPEGSYNEQFFGPGTRLTVL.

This clonotype was counted between two and nine times. The chain employs TRBV5-6 and TRBJ2-1; D unclear. The germline V and J ends were trimmed by 0 bases and 8 bases, with 15 bases remaining between them. CDR3 length: 15 amino acids. In germline, CDR1 is SGHDT, CDR2 YYEEEE. The CDR3 region is CASSLGPRRDDEQFF. The CDR3, as DNA: TGTGCCAGCAGCTTGGGGCCCCGAAGGGATGATGAGCAGTTCTTC. The complete variable domain, with remaining parts taken from reference TRBV5-6 and TRBJ2-1, reads DAGVTQSPTHLIKTRGQQVTLRCSPKSGHDTVSWYQQALGQGPQFIFQYYEEEERQRGNFPDRFSGHQFPNYSSELNVNALLLGDSALYLCASSLGPRRDDEQFFGPGTRLTVL.

This clonotype was recorded a few times. This chain joins TRBV4-1 and TRBJ2-3; no clear D. The germline CDR1 and CDR2 sequences are MGHRA and YSYEKL. The CDR3 runs 15 residues. With 2 bases removed from V and 1 base from J, the gap between germline ends came to 10 bases. The CDR3 loop reads CASSQTEQRTDTQYF. The CDR3, as DNA: TGCGCCAGCAGCCAAACGGAACAACGCACAGATACGCAGTATTTT.

The chain recombines TRBV10-1 with TRBJ2-7; D may be TRBD1 or TRBD2 (5 bases each). V gave up 6 bases and J gave up 5 bases, with 20 bases separating them. The CDR3 covers 15 residues. CDR1 WNHNN and CDR2 SYGVQD come from the germline V gene (reference sequence). The CDR3 DNA follows: TGCGCCAGCAGCGAGCCCGGGACGGGTCGGGACGAGCAGTACTTC. Amino acids: CASSEPGTGRDEQYF.

This chain uses TRBV29-1 with TRBJ2-5, with D perhaps matching TRBD1 or TRBD2 (5 bases each). The ends were cut back, 4 bases at V and 2 bases at J, with 11 bases in the middle. Germline CDR1 SQVTM, CDR2 ANQGSEA. This CDR3 contains 13 residues. The CDR3 is CSVGGGMQETQYF. In DNA, the CDR3 is TGCAGCGTTGGTGGGGGAATGCAAGAGACCCAGTACTTC.

This clonotype was counted a few times. J is TRBJ2-1 and V is TRBV12-3 or TRBV12-4, with TRBD1 identical over 8 bases. With 3 bases clipped from V and 8 bases from J, the junction kept 6 bases outside the gene matches. The CDR3 sequence is 14 residues long. The CDR3 reads CASSFGQGGDEQFF. DNA for the CDR3: TGTGCCAGCAGTTTTGGACAGGGCGGGGATGAGCAGTTCTTC.

This rearrangement joins TRBV9 to TRBJ2-5, with 7 bases aligning to TRBD2. CDR1 and CDR2 (germline): SGDLS, YYNGEE. Trimming at V came to 1 base and at J to 2 bases, leaving 2 bases not matched to a gene. There are 14 residues in the CDR3. The CDR3 loop reads CASSVLAAQETQYF. In DNA, the CDR3 is TGTGCCAGCAGCGTACTAGCGGCTCAAGAGACCCAGTACTTC.

The table lists this clonotype with a few counts. The genes are TRBV20-1 and TRBJ2-1; D possibly uses TRBD1 or TRBD2 (6 bases each). CDR3 length: 15 residues. Germline assignment: CDR1 DFQATT and CDR2 SNEGSKA (reference sequence). V was pared by 2 bases and J by 4 bases, with 15 bases between. DNA of the CDR3: TGCAGTGCTAGACTAGGGGGAGGCGGGTACAATGAGCAGTTCTTC. This translates into CSARLGGGGYNEQFF.